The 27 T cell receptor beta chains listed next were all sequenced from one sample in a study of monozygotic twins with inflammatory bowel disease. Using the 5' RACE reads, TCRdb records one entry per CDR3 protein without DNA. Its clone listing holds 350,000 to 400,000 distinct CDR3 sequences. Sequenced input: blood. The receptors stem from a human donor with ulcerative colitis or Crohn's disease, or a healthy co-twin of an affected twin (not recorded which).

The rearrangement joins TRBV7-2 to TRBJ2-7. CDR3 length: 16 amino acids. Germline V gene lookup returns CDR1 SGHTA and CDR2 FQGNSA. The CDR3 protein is CASSLSLAGSSYEQYF.

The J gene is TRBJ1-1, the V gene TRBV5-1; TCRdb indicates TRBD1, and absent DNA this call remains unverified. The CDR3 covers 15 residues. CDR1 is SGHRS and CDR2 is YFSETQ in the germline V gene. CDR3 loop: CASSSGFEGNTEAFF.

CDR3 protein: CASSPGTGASNTGELFF. This chain joins TRBV2 and TRBJ2-2; TCRdb returns TRBD1, unconfirmable since there is no DNA. The CDR3 has 17 residues. Germline assignment: CDR1 SNHLY and CDR2 FYNNEI.

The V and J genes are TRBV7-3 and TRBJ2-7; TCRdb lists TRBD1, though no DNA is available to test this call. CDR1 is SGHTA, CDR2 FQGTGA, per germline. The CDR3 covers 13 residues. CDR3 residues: CASSQDNSYEQYF.

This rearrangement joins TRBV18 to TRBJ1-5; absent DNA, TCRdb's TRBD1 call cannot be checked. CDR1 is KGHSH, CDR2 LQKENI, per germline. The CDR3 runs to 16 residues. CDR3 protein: CASSPPVGTGGQPQHF.

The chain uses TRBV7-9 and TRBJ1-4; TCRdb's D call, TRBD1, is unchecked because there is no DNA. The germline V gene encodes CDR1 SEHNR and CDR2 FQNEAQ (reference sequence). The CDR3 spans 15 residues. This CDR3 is CASSLDGGGLGKLFF. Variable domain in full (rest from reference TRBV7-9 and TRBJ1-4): DTGVSQNPRHKITKRGQNVTFRCDPISEHNRLYWYRQTLGQGPEFLTYFQNEAQLEKSRLLSDRFSAERPKGSFSTLEIQRTEQGDSAMYLCASSLDGGGLGKLFFGSGTQLSVL.

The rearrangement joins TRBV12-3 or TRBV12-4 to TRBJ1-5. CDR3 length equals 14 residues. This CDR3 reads CASSSGASNQPQHF.

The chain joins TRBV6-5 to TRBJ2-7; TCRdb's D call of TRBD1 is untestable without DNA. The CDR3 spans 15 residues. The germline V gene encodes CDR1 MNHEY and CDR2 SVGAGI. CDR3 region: CASSLSGQSSYEQYF.

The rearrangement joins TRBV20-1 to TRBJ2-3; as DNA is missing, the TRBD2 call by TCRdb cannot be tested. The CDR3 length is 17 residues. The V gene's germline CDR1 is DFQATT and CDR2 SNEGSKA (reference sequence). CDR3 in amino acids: CSARDWPSEGDTDTQYF.

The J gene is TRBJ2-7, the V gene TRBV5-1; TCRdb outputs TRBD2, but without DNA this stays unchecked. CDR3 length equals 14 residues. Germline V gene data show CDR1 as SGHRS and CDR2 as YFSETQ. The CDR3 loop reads CASRQLPGRYEQYF. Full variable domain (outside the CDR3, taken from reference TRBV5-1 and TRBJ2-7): KAGVTQTPRYLIKTRGQQVTLSCSPISGHRSVSWYQQTPGQGLQFLFEYFSETQRNKGNFPGRFSGRQFSNSRSEMNVSTLELGDSALYLCASRQLPGRYEQYFGPGTRLTVT.

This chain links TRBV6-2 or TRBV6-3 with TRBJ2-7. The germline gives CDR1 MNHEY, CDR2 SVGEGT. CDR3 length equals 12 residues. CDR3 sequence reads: CASRQTLYEQYF.

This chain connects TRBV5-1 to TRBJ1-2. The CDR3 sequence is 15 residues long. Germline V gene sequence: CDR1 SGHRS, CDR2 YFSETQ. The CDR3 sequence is CASSSRGVISDGYTF. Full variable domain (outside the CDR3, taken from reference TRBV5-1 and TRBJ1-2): KAGVTQTPRYLIKTRGQQVTLSCSPISGHRSVSWYQQTPGQGLQFLFEYFSETQRNKGNFPGRFSGRQFSNSRSEMNVSTLELGDSALYLCASSSRGVISDGYTFGSGTRLTVV.

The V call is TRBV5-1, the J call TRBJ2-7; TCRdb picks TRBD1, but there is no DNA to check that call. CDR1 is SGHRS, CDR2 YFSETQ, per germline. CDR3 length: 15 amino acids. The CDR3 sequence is CASSMDTRGLWEQYF.

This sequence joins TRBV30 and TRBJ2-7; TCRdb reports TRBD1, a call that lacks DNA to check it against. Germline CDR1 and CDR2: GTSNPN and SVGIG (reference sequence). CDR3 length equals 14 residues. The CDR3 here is CAWSVLKAQAEQYF. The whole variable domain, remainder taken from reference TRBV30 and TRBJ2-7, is SQTIHQWPATLVQPVGSPLSLECTVEGTSNPNLYWYRQAAGRGLQLLFYSVGIGQISSEVPQNLSASRPQDRQFILSSKKLLLSDSGFYLCAWSVLKAQAEQYFGPGTRLTVT.

The CDR3 loop is CASSLTPGLNTGELFF. This chain links TRBV7-3 with TRBJ2-2; checking the TCRdb D call of TRBD2 is not possible without DNA. CDR1 SGHTA and CDR2 FQGTGA come from the germline V gene. This CDR3 comprises 16 residues.

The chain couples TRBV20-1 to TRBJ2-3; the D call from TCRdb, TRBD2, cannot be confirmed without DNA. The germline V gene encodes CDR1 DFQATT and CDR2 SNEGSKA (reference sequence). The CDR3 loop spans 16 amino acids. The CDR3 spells CSATPLAGVSTDTQYF.

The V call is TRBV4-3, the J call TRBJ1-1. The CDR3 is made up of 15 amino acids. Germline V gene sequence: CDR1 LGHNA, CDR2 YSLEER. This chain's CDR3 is CASSQDGFGDTEAFF.

CDR3 region: CASSLGLGDPSYEQYF. J is TRBJ2-7 and V is TRBV7-9; TCRdb gives TRBD1 as the D gene, but with no DNA this cannot be confirmed. The CDR3 sequence is 16 residues long. The germline V gene has CDR1 SEHNR and CDR2 FQNEAQ (reference sequence).

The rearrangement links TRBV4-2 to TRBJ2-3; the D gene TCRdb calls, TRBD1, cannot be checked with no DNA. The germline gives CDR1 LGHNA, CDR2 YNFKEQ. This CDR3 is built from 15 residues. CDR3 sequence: CASSHPGPSTDTQYF.

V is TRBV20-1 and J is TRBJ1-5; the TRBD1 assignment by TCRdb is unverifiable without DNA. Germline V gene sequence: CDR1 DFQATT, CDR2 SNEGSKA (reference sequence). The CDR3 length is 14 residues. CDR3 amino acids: CSAREQGNNQPQHF.

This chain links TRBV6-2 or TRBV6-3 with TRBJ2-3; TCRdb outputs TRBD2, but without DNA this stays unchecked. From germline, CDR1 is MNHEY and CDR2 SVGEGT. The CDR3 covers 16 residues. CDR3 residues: CASSYPGLGSTDTQYF.

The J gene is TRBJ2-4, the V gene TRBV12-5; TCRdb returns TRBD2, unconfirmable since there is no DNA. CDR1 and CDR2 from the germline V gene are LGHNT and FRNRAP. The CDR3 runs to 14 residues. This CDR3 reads CAPPGTVAKNIQYF.

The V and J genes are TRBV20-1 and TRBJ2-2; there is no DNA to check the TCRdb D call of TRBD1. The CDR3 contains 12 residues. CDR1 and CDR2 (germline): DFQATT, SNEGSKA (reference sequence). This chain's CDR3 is CSGQSDTGELFF.

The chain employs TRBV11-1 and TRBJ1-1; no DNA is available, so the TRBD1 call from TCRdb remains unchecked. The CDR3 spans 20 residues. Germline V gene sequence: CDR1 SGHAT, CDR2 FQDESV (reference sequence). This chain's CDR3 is CASSLFTGGQLLGFPIEAFF.

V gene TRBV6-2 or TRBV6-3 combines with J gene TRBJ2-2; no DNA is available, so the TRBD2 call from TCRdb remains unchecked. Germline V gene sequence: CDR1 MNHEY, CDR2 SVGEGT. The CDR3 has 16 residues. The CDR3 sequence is CASRNRALLNTGELFF.

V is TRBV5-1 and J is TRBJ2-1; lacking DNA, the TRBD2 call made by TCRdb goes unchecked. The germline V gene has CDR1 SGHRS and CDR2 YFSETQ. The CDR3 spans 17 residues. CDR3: CASSSGTSGGADGEQFF.

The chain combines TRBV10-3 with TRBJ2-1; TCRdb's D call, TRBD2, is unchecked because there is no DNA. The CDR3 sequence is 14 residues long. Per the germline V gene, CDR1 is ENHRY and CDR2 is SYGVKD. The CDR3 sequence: CATGETSGHNEQFF.